These 18 T cell receptor beta chains originate from one sample sequenced in a study of blood T cell repertoires in COVID-19. The repertoire was sequenced with immunoSEQ multiplex PCR; TCRdb's copy has only in-frame clones and lacks some. The sample carries roughly 380,000 clones, 70% to 85% recorded once. The sample taken for sequencing was peripheral blood. These receptors originate from a human donor with acute or convalescent COVID-19. The donor label of this sample is uncertain.

The chain couples TRBV18 to TRBJ1-4; possibly TRBD1 for D (6 bases). This CDR3 region has 16 residues. The V end lost 3 bases, the J end lost 5 bases, and 16 bases lay between the germline ends. CDR1 KGHSH and CDR2 LQKENI come from the germline V gene. The CDR3, as DNA: TGTGCCAGCTCACCTCAAACCAGGGGCGAAAATGAAAAACTGTTTTTT. Amino acids: CASSPQTRGENEKLFF.

The rearrangement links TRBV5-5 to TRBJ2-6; D is possibly TRBD2 (5 bases). Trimming shortened V by 4 bases and J by 0 bases, and 8 bases separated the two germline ends. CDR1 is SGHKS and CDR2 is YYEKEE in the germline V gene (reference sequence). The CDR3 consists of 15 residues. The CDR3 sequence is CASSTGSSGANVLTF. CDR3 nucleotides: TGTGCCAGCAGCACGGGATCCTCTGGGGCCAACGTCCTGACTTTC.

The V and J genes are TRBV11-2 and TRBJ2-5, with TRBD2 matching over 12 bases. The J segment lost 3 bases and the V segment lost 6 bases, leaving 8 bases of the junction unmatched. This CDR3 is built from 16 residues. Germline CDR1 reads SGHAT; CDR2 reads FQNNGV. The DNA of the CDR3 is TGTGCCAGCAGTCCCCAACTAGCGGGGGGTGAAGAGACCCAGTACTTC. Translated: CASSPQLAGGEETQYF.

The chain combines TRBV4-2 with TRBJ2-1; TRBD2 agrees at 7 bases. V shed 4 bases and J 4 bases; nucleotides not matched to a gene: 7. The length of the CDR3 is 15 residues. Germline CDR1 is LGHNA and CDR2 is YNFKEQ. CDR3 loop: CASSREPGLYNEQFF. The CDR3 DNA follows: TGTGCCAGCAGCCGGGAACCGGGACTATACAATGAGCAGTTCTTC.

The CDR3 coding sequence is TGCGCCAGCAGGATGGGAGAGAACACTGAAGCTTTCTTT. Residues: CASRMGENTEAFF. J is TRBJ1-1 and V is TRBV10-1; unclear D gene. The CDR3 consists of 13 residues. Germline V gene sequence: CDR1 WNHNN, CDR2 SYGVQD (reference sequence). V lost 6 bases to trimming and J lost 1 base, with 9 bases between them.

This clone was found a few times. The V call is TRBV5-8, the J call TRBJ1-6; 7 bases fit TRBD1. V shed 4 bases and J 5 bases; nucleotides not matched to a gene: 9. CDR1 and CDR2 (germline): SGHTS, YDEGEE. The CDR3 totals 16 residues. The CDR3 loop reads CASSRTTGTDNSPLHF. The CDR3 coding sequence is TGTGCCAGCAGCCGAACAACCGGGACAGATAATTCACCCCTCCACTTT.

The chain has TRBV3-1 (or the pseudogene TRBV3-2) and TRBJ2-3, with 9 bases identical to TRBD2. The CDR3 length is 19 residues. Germline V gives CDR1 LGHDT, CDR2 YNNKEL (reference sequence). The junction had 13 bases not matched to a gene; V was cut back by 0 bases and J by 3 bases. CDR3 sequence: CASSQDRSSGRFGTDTQYF. The CDR3 DNA follows: TGTGCCAGCAGCCAAGATCGGAGTAGCGGGAGATTTGGGACAGATACGCAGTATTTT.

In this sample, this clone turned up a few times. This chain joins TRBV6-5 and TRBJ1-2, with 7 bases that match TRBD1. Germline CDR1 is MNHEY and CDR2 is SVGAGI. CDR3 length equals 13 residues. The V gene end was trimmed by 6 bases and the J gene end by 4 bases; junction bases not matched to a gene: 5. Here the CDR3 DNA reads TGTGCCAGCAGCAGGGGGGTCGGCTATGGCTACACCTTC. Translation gives CASSRGVGYGYTF.

The chain combines TRBV29-1 with TRBJ1-4; 9 bases are shared with TRBD1. Germline CDR1 and CDR2: SQVTM and ANQGSEA. CDR3 length equals 15 residues. The trim removed 5 bases at V and 4 bases at J, leaving 8 bases unmatched. The CDR3 DNA sequence: TGCAGCGTTAAGGAACAGGGGGCGAGTAATGAAAAACTGTTTTTT. This translates into CSVKEQGASNEKLFF.

The chain couples TRBV10-2 to TRBJ2-7; no reliable D call. Looked up from germline, CDR1 is WSHSY and CDR2 is SAAADI. V lost 0 bases to trimming and J lost 7 bases, with 4 bases between them. CDR3 length equals 11 residues. CDR3 bases: TGCGCCAGCAGTGAGTCGTATGAGCAGTACTTC. Residues: CASSESYEQYF.

V usage is TRBV2 and J usage is TRBJ1-6; 12 bases match TRBD1. The length of the CDR3 is 15 residues. J gave up 9 bases and V 6 bases, and 6 bases lay outside the gene matches. In germline, CDR1 is SNHLY, CDR2 FYNNEI. In DNA form, the CDR3 reads TGTGCCAGCAGGCCCGGGACAGGGGGCCGTTCACCCCTCCACTTT. It is translated as CASRPGTGGRSPLHF.

This chain joins TRBV5-6 and TRBJ2-7; TRBD1 matches at 7 bases. The ends lost 7 bases at V and 4 bases at J; junction bases unmatched: 11. CDR3 length: 14 residues. Germline CDR1 SGHDT, CDR2 YYEEEE. This CDR3 is CASRTAGTVYEQYF. In DNA form, the CDR3 reads TGTGCCAGCCGAACTGCCGGGACAGTATACGAGCAGTACTTC.

The V gene is TRBV18, the J gene TRBJ1-5, with TRBD1 as a possible D gene (5 bases). Trimming removed 3 bases at V and 0 bases at J, with 15 bases between. The CDR3 extends over 17 amino acids. The germline V gene has CDR1 KGHSH and CDR2 LQKENI. CDR3 bases: TGTGCCAGCTCACCTGGGGTGGGGCAAGGTAGCAATCAGCCCCAGCATTTT. As protein: CASSPGVGQGSNQPQHF.

Worth noting for this clone: Different DNA sequences within this sample yield the same CDR3. J is TRBJ1-5 and V is TRBV7-8; no clear D. Trimming cost V 5 bases and J 3 bases, with 11 bases left between them. The CDR3 sequence is 14 residues long. Germline-derived CDR1 and CDR2 are SGHVS and FQNEAQ. The CDR3 nucleotides are TGTGCCAGCAGCAGGGTTCGGGACAATCAGCCCCAGCATTTT. It yields the protein CASSRVRDNQPQHF.

This clone has more than one count but fewer than ten. This chain uses TRBV27 with TRBJ2-2, with 10 bases that match TRBD1. Germline lookup yields CDR1 MNHEY and CDR2 SMNVEV (reference sequence). The CDR3 runs 15 residues. V shed 0 bases and J 5 bases; nucleotides not matched to a gene: 0. CDR3 DNA sequence: TGTGCCAGCAGTTTATCGGGACAGGGGACCGGGGAGCTGTTTTTT. This gives the protein CASSLSGQGTGELFF.

This chain links TRBV6-5 with TRBJ2-2; 12 bases map to TRBD1. V lost 5 bases to trimming and J lost 4 bases; unmatched junction nucleotides: 5. Germline CDR1 reads MNHEY; CDR2 reads SVGAGI. CDR3 size: 16 residues. The CDR3 DNA sequence: TGTGCCAGCAGTAACTGGGACAGGGGGCTCACCGGGGAGCTGTTTTTT. Translating it yields CASSNWDRGLTGELFF.

V usage is TRBV19 and J usage is TRBJ2-1; 7 bases are shared with TRBD2. Germline CDR1 LNHDA, CDR2 SQIVND (reference sequence). With V trimmed by 5 bases and J by 5 bases, 12 bases remained unmatched. This CDR3 comprises 16 residues. The CDR3 sequence is CASSSPGSGLHNEQFF. The CDR3 region has the DNA TGTGCCAGTAGTTCCCCGGGTAGCGGGCTTCACAATGAGCAGTTCTTC.

This sequence joins TRBV30 and TRBJ1-1; D unresolved. The CDR3 is 13 residues long. Germline assignment: CDR1 GTSNPN and CDR2 SVGIG (reference sequence). V lost 1 base to trimming and J lost 0 bases, with 6 bases between them. In nucleotides, the CDR3 is TGTGCCTGGAGTGCCTTATTGAACACTGAAGCTTTCTTT. This translates into CAWSALLNTEAFF.